This TCR beta chain was retrieved from a study of CD8 T cells in ankylosing spondylitis (dated by TCRdb to the late 2010s). Background for the entire study: The study profiled T cell receptor beta repertoires in healthy donors and ankylosing spondylitis patients to find disease-linked TCR variants. The full study cohort comprised about 25 ankylosing spondylitis patients and approximately 100 healthy donors. Peripheral blood samples were taken, and synovial fluid was additionally collected from ankylosing spondylitis patients.

The CDR3 has 15 amino acids, counting the end cysteine and phenylalanine. The DNA shown is the 45-base CDR3, in frame from base 1. From V the trimming removes 5 bases and from J it removes 2 bases, while the gene matches leave 8 bases of the junction unaccounted for. From the germline V gene, CDR1 is SGHTA and CDR2 is FQGNSA. Sequencing instrument: Illumina HiSeq 2500. TCR beta libraries were prepared by quantitative 5'-RACE with molecular barcodes. The original pipeline was this. A new computational method based on a probabilistic model of VDJ rearrangement was used to identify disease-linked TCR variants. Starting from the raw public reads, TCRdb applied fastp trimming at Q25, assembled clones with MiXCR and retained in-frame beta chains. Duplicate CDR3 protein sequences are folded into a single record with the most common DNA and genes. TCRdb's processing, not the authors', yielded these V and J calls. Within this sample are about 160,000 distinct CDR3 sequences, with just over 9.5% of them counted one time only. The top ten constitute approximately 16% of the sample.

Study-wide conclusions, independent of this receptor: Some TCR beta motif variants had previously been reported in synovial fluid and blood of reactive arthritis patients, which suggested common disease-initiation mechanisms. Blood from ankylosing spondylitis patients appeared to be characterized by a TCR beta motif made up of fewer than ten highly homologous amino acid variants. In peripheral blood, the disease-linked clones were found at relatively low frequencies and had a CD8+ phenotype. The disease-linked clones were reported to be significantly enriched in matched synovial fluid samples from ankylosing spondylitis patients.

As for this clonotype: Its target antigen remains unknown. Base qualities are missing; no much larger clone stands one base away.

This receptor was obtained from a female donor with ankylosing spondylitis or in good health (not recorded which). The specimen was blood, either unsorted or a sorted T cell fraction (not recorded which). Recombination joined TRBV7-2 with TRBJ1-1, and TRBD1 aligns with 7 junction nucleotides. The bases read TGTGCCAGCAGCCCCGGCCAGGGGGGAAACACTGAAGCTTTCTTT. This encodes CASSPGQGGNTEAFF.